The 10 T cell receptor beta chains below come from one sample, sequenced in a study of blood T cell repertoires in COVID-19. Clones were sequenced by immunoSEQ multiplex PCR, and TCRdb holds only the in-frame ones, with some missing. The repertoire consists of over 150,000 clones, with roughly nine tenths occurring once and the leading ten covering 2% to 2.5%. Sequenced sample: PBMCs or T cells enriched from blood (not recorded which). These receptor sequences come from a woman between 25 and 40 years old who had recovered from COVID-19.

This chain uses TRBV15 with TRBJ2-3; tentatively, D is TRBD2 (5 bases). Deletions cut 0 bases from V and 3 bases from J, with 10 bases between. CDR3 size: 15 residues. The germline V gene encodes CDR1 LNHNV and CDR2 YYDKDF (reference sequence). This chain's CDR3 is CATSRDFLATDTQYF. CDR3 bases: TGTGCCACCAGCAGAGATTTCCTAGCAACAGATACGCAGTATTTT. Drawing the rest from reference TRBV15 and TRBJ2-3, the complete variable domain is DAMVIQNPRYQVTQFGKPVTLSCSQTLNHNVMYWYQQKSSQAPKLLFHYYDKDFNNEADTPDNFQSRRPNTSFCFLDIRSPGLGDTAMYLCATSRDFLATDTQYFGPGTRLTVL.

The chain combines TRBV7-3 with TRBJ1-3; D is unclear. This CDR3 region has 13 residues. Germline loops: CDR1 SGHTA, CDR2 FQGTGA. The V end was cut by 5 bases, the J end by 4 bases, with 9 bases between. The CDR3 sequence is CASSPSGGNTIYF. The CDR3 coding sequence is TGTGCCAGCAGCCCAAGCGGAGGAAACACCATATATTTT.

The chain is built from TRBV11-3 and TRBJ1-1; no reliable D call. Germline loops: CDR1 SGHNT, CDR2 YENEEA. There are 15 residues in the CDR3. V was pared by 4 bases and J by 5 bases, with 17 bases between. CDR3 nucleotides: TGTGCCAGCAGCTCCCGGGATAGCGGGGTGACTGAAGCTTTCTTT. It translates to CASSSRDSGVTEAFF.

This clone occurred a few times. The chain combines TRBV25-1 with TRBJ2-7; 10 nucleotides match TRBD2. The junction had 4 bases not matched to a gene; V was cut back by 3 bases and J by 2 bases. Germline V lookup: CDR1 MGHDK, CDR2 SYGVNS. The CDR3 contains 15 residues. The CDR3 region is CASSDPSGRAYEQYF. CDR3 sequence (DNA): TGTGCCAGCAGTGACCCTAGCGGGAGAGCCTACGAGCAGTACTTC.

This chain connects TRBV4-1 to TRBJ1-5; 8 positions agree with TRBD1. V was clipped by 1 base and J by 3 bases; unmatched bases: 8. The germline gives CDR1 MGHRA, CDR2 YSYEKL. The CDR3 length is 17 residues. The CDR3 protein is CASSQVLGQGVNQPQHF. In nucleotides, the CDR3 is TGCGCCAGCAGCCAAGTTTTAGGACAGGGAGTCAATCAGCCCCAGCATTTT.

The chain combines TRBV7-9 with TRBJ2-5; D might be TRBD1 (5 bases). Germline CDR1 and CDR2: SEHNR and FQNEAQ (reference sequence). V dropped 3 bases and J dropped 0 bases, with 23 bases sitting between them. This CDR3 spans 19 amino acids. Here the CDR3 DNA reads TGTGCCAGCAGCTTCCTGGGGTTCTCACAGGATTGGAACCAAGAGACCCAGTACTTC. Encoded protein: CASSFLGFSQDWNQETQYF.

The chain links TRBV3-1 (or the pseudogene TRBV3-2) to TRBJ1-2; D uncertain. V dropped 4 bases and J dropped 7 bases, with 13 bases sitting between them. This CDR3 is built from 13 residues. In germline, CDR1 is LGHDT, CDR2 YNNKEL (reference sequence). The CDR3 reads CASSLAGEGGYTF. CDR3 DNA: TGTGCCAGCAGCCTAGCCGGAGAGGGTGGCTACACCTTC.

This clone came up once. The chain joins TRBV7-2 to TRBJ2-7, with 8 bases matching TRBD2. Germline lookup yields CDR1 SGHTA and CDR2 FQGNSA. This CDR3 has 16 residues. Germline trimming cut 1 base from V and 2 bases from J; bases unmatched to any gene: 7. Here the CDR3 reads CASSLEGRGEAYEQYF. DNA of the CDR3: TGTGCCAGCAGCTTAGAAGGGCGGGGGGAAGCCTACGAGCAGTACTTC.

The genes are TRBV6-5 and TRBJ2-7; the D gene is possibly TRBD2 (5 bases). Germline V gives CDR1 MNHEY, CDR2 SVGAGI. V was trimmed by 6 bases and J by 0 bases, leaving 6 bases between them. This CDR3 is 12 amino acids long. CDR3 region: CASSRDSYEQYF. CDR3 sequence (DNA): TGTGCCAGCAGCCGGGACTCCTACGAGCAGTACTTC.

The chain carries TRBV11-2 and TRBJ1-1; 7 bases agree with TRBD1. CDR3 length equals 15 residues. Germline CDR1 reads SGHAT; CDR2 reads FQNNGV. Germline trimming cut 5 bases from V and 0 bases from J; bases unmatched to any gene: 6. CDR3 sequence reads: CASSAQGSMNTEAFF. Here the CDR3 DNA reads TGTGCCAGCAGCGCACAGGGGTCGATGAACACTGAAGCTTTCTTT.